These 28 T cell receptor beta chains were sequenced from one sample in a study of blood T cell repertoires in COVID-19. Using immunoSEQ multiplex PCR, the repertoire was profiled, and TCRdb retains in-frame clones only, with some absent. The sample carries approximately 230,000 clones, around 88% recorded once. Sequenced input: peripheral blood. The receptors were gathered from an older man with acute or convalescent COVID-19.

The chain links TRBV6-5 to TRBJ2-7, with a tentative D call TRBD2 (5 bases). The V gene lost 11 bases and the J gene lost 3 bases, with 23 bases spanning the gap. CDR1 is MNHEY and CDR2 is SVGAGI in the germline V gene. The CDR3 consists of 15 residues. The CDR3 sequence is CAARPGLNQIYEQYF. DNA of the CDR3: TGTGCCGCACGGCCTGGACTGAACCAAATCTACGAGCAGTACTTC.

This clone was found once. This chain links TRBV19 with TRBJ2-1, with TRBD1 as a possible D gene (5 bases). Germline values: CDR1 LNHDA, CDR2 SQIVND (reference sequence). This CDR3 has 19 amino acids. The V end was cut by 4 bases, the J end by 2 bases, with 24 bases between. The CDR3 DNA reads TGTGCCAGTAGTACAAGTATACAATATTTAGGGGATCCCTACAATGAGCAGTTCTTC. This gives the protein CASSTSIQYLGDPYNEQFF.

The V and J genes are TRBV15 and TRBJ2-5; 9 bases are shared with TRBD2. V gave up 4 bases and J gave up 8 bases; unmatched junction bases: 8. This CDR3 contains 14 residues. CDR1 is LNHNV, CDR2 YYDKDF, per germline (reference sequence). The DNA of the CDR3 is TGTGCCACCAGCACCGCTAGCGGGAATCCCACCCAGTACTTC. Translating it yields CATSTASGNPTQYF.

This rearrangement joins TRBV10-3 to TRBJ1-4; 7 bases match TRBD1. This CDR3 is 13 amino acids long. CDR1 and CDR2 (germline): ENHRY, SYGVKD. The junction had 10 bases not matched to a gene; V was cut back by 10 bases and J by 8 bases. DNA of the CDR3: TGTGCCACGTCGACAGGGTACGGCGAAAAACTGTTTTTT. Translation: CATSTGYGEKLFF.

The V gene is TRBV18, the J gene TRBJ2-2; 10 bases agree with TRBD2. The CDR3 runs to 15 residues. From germline, CDR1 is KGHSH and CDR2 LQKENI. V lost 3 bases to trimming and J lost 10 bases; unmatched junction nucleotides: 8. The CDR3 bases are TGTGCCAGCTCACCGGGACTAGCGTTCGAATCGGAGCTGTTTTTT. It yields the protein CASSPGLAFESELFF.

This clone has only one observation. The rearrangement joins TRBV7-8 to TRBJ1-2; 7 nucleotides align to TRBD1. From germline, CDR1 is SGHVS and CDR2 FQNEAQ. V lost 5 bases and J lost 2; bases outside the gene matches: 2. This CDR3 spans 13 amino acids. CDR3 bases: TGTGCCAGCAGCATGGACAGGAACTATGGCTACACCTTC. It encodes CASSMDRNYGYTF. Variable domain in full (rest from reference TRBV7-8 and TRBJ1-2): GAGVSQSPRYKVAKRGQDVALRCDPISGHVSLFWYQQALGQGPEFLTYFQNEAQLDKSGLPSDRFFAERPEGSVSTLKIQRTQQEDSAVYLCASSMDRNYGYTFGSGTRLTVV.

This clone has a single count. The rearrangement links TRBV6-4 to TRBJ2-1; perhaps TRBD2 as D (6 bases). Germline lookup yields CDR1 MRHNA and CDR2 SNTAGT. CDR3 length equals 15 residues. The ends were cut back, 2 bases at V and 8 bases at J, with 16 bases in the middle. CDR3 sequence reads: CASSDGSSEKDEQFF. In DNA form, the CDR3 reads TGTGCCAGCAGTGACGGTTCTAGCGAAAAGGATGAGCAGTTCTTC.

The rearrangement joins TRBV15 to TRBJ1-5; no clear D gene. This CDR3 spans 16 amino acids. Trimming left V 0 bases short and J 1 base short, with 10 bases between. The germline gives CDR1 LNHNV, CDR2 YYDKDF (reference sequence). The CDR3 sequence: CATSRDRYRSNQPQHF. The CDR3 DNA follows: TGTGCCACCAGCAGAGATCGGTACAGAAGCAATCAGCCCCAGCATTTT.

The rearrangement joins TRBV7-9 to TRBJ2-4; 9 bases are a match to TRBD2. The germline V gene encodes CDR1 SEHNR and CDR2 FQNEAQ (reference sequence). After removal of 5 bases from V and 1 base from J, the junction contained 15 bases not matched to a gene. This CDR3 contains 19 residues. CDR3 sequence: CASSQASLAGVGAKNIQYF. In DNA, the CDR3 is TGTGCCAGCAGCCAAGCCTCCTTAGCGGGAGTGGGGGCCAAAAACATTCAGTACTTC.

The CDR3 sequence is CASTLTGTGTYEQYF. The CDR3 nucleotides read TGTGCCAGCACCCTCACCGGGACAGGGACCTACGAGCAGTACTTC. This chain joins TRBV28 and TRBJ2-7; 9 bases are shared with TRBD1. J was trimmed by 2 bases and V by 7 bases; bases with no gene match: 9. Germline CDR1 MDHEN, CDR2 SYDVKM. CDR3 length equals 15 residues.

This clone turned up a few times. The chain links TRBV6-2 or TRBV6-3 to TRBJ1-2; D is undetermined. The germline gives CDR1 MNHEY, CDR2 SVGEGT. This CDR3 has 17 amino acids. V gave up 2 bases and J gave up 4 bases, with 20 bases separating them. The CDR3 bases are TGTGCCAGCAGTTACGTGCGGACTGCCGCCCCTTTCTATGGCTACACCTTC. This codes for CASSYVRTAAPFYGYTF.

V is TRBV28 and J is TRBJ2-1, with TRBD2 matching over 9 bases. This CDR3 region has 16 residues. The germline gives CDR1 MDHEN, CDR2 SYDVKM. Trimming at V came to 4 bases and at J to 3 bases, leaving 7 bases not matched to a gene. CDR3 loop: CASSSSGRFNYNEQFF. The CDR3 nucleotides read TGTGCCAGCAGTTCCAGCGGGAGGTTCAACTACAATGAGCAGTTCTTC.

The rearrangement links TRBV11-2 to TRBJ2-7; 7 positions match TRBD2. The V and J ends lost 0 bases and 9 bases, in that order; junction bases with no gene match: 11. The CDR3 length is 15 residues. The germline gives CDR1 SGHAT, CDR2 FQNNGV. CDR3 protein: CASSLDRERGAWQYF. The CDR3, as DNA: TGTGCCAGCAGCTTAGATCGGGAGCGGGGAGCGTGGCAGTACTTC.

The chain links TRBV21-1 to TRBJ1-6; TRBD1 is taken as the D call from the table, unchecked against the DNA. TRBV21-1 is a listed pseudogene. The CDR3 extends over 16 amino acids. The CDR3 region has the DNA TGTGCCAGCAGCGAAAGGGCGGACAGTCTTAATTCACCCCTCCACTTT. This encodes CASSERADSLNSPLHF.

The chain employs TRBV7-8 and TRBJ1-4; a weak D match, TRBD1 (6 bases). The CDR3 is 15 residues long. V was shortened by 4 bases and J by 8 bases, with 17 bases between the two germline ends. The germline gives CDR1 SGHVS, CDR2 FQNEAQ. For the CDR3, the DNA is TGTGCCAGCAGCTCTAACTACGGGACAACCGAAAAACTGTTTTTT. Translation: CASSSNYGTTEKLFF.

This sequence joins TRBV2 and TRBJ1-4; 7 bases agree with TRBD1. From germline, CDR1 is SNHLY and CDR2 FYNNEI. J lost 13 bases, V lost 6 bases, and 11 bases had no gene match. The CDR3 spans 13 residues. Here the CDR3 reads CASRGQVPVGLFF. For the CDR3, the DNA is TGTGCCAGCAGAGGACAGGTCCCCGTTGGACTGTTTTTT. Full variable domain (rest looked up from reference TRBV2 and TRBJ1-4): EPEVTQTPSHQVTQMGQEVILRCVPISNHLYFYWYRQILGQKVEFLVSFYNNEISEKSEIFDDQFSVERPDGSNFTLKIRSTKLEDSAMYFCASRGQVPVGLFFGSGTQLSVL.

The genes are TRBV4-3 and TRBJ1-2; D might be TRBD1 (6 bases). The CDR3 has 16 amino acids. V dropped 0 bases and J dropped 7 bases, with 18 bases sitting between them. Germline CDR1 reads LGHNA; CDR2 reads YSLEER. The CDR3 coding sequence is TGCGCCAGCAGCCAAGATCGGACCGGACAGATGGGTGGCTACACCTTC. It codes for CASSQDRTGQMGGYTF.

The genes are TRBV7-3 and TRBJ2-7; a weak D match, TRBD1 (5 bases). This CDR3 has 14 amino acids. Germline-derived CDR1 and CDR2 are SGHTA and FQGTGA. Trimming stripped 1 base from V and 7 bases from J, with 14 bases between. Here the CDR3 reads CASSLKGRETEQYF. The DNA for the CDR3 is TGTGCCAGCAGCTTAAAAGGCAGGGAAACGGAGCAGTACTTC.

This chain uses TRBV18 with TRBJ1-1; tentative D call: TRBD1 (6 bases). The germline gives CDR1 KGHSH, CDR2 LQKENI. V was pared by 2 bases and J by 3 bases, with 10 bases between. CDR3 length: 14 residues. CDR3 nucleotides: TGTGCCAGCTCACCAGGGGGCTCGGACACTGAAGCTTTCTTT. It yields the protein CASSPGGSDTEAFF.

This clone has a single count. This chain joins TRBV10-3 and TRBJ1-5; D is uncertain. CDR3 length: 16 residues. Trimming cost V 0 bases and J 2 bases, with 11 bases left between them. Germline V gene sequence: CDR1 ENHRY, CDR2 SYGVKD. CDR3 region: CAISESRGGGNQPQHF. CDR3 nucleotide sequence: TGTGCCATCAGTGAGTCGAGAGGCGGGGGCAATCAGCCCCAGCATTTT.

This clone was observed a single time. The DNA for the CDR3 is TGTGCCAGCAGAATCTCCAACAGGGGCAGCTATGGCTACACCTTC. Its protein is CASRISNRGSYGYTF. The genes are TRBV28 and TRBJ1-2; TRBD1 matches 7 bases. From germline, CDR1 is MDHEN and CDR2 SYDVKM. This CDR3 has 15 residues. V lost 6 bases and J lost 4; bases outside the gene matches: 11.

The chain carries TRBV2 and TRBJ2-5; TRBD1 matches at 10 bases. Germline V gene lookup returns CDR1 SNHLY and CDR2 FYNNEI. Losses at the gene ends were 2 bases for V and 5 bases for J; bases not matched to a gene: 2. This CDR3 is 14 amino acids long. The CDR3 bases are TGTGCCAGCAGTGAATTGGGACAGGGGGAGACCCAGTACTTC. Its protein product is CASSELGQGETQYF.

The rearrangement links TRBV3-1 (or the pseudogene TRBV3-2) to TRBJ2-2, with D perhaps TRBD1 (6 bases). The germline gives CDR1 LGHDT, CDR2 YNNKEL (reference sequence). This CDR3 comprises 14 residues. Between the trimmed V and J ends, which lost 4 bases and 4 bases, there was a span of 10 bases. The CDR3 nucleotides read TGTGCCAGCAGCCCGAGGACAGCCACCGGGGAGCTGTTTTTT. It yields the protein CASSPRTATGELFF.

The chain recombines TRBV5-4 with TRBJ2-7; possibly TRBD1 for D (5 bases). Trimming removed 5 bases from V and 0 bases from J, with 12 bases in between. Germline assignment: CDR1 SGHNT and CDR2 YYREEE (reference sequence). The CDR3 extends over 14 amino acids. Here the CDR3 reads CASSLDSSSYEQYF. CDR3 DNA: TGTGCCAGCAGTTTAGACAGCAGCTCCTACGAGCAGTACTTC.

This chain connects TRBV6-5 to TRBJ2-7, with D possibly TRBD1 on 5 matching bases. This CDR3 has 16 residues. Germline-derived CDR1 and CDR2 are MNHEY and SVGAGI. Deletions cut 0 bases from V and 1 base from J, with 13 bases between. The CDR3 DNA is TGTGCCAGCAGTTACTCGCGGACACTCACATCCTACGAGCAGTACTTC. As protein: CASSYSRTLTSYEQYF.

This chain links TRBV27 with TRBJ2-7; 12 nucleotides match TRBD2. Looked up from germline, CDR1 is MNHEY and CDR2 is SMNVEV (reference sequence). CDR3 length: 17 amino acids. V shed 5 bases and J 2 bases; nucleotides not matched to a gene: 10. The CDR3: CASSPFLLAGGTYEQYF. CDR3 nucleotide sequence: TGTGCCAGCAGTCCATTCCTACTAGCGGGAGGTACCTACGAGCAGTACTTC.

This rearrangement joins TRBV5-1 to TRBJ2-5; maybe TRBD2 (7 bases). CDR3 size: 16 residues. V lost 2 bases and J lost 1, with 15 bases in between. Germline values: CDR1 SGHRS, CDR2 YFSETQ. The CDR3 spells CASSLGGTTRQETQYF. DNA for the CDR3: TGCGCCAGCAGCTTAGGGGGGACTACGCGCCAAGAGACCCAGTACTTC.

The genes are TRBV7-6 and TRBJ2-5; 11 bases match TRBD1. Trimming cost V 4 bases and J 10 bases; bases outside gene matches: 11. CDR3 length: 15 residues. Germline V gene lookup returns CDR1 SGHVS and CDR2 FNYEAQ. CDR3 sequence (DNA): TGTGCCAGCAGCTCCAGGGCCCGGGACAGGGGGTTCCAGTACTTC. It codes for CASSSRARDRGFQYF. The entire variable domain, with the rest obtained from reference TRBV7-6 and TRBJ2-5, is as follows: GAGVSQSPRYKVTKRGQDVALRCDPISGHVSLYWYRQALGQGPEFLTYFNYEAQQDKSGLPNDRFSAERPEGSISTLTIQRTEQRDSAMYRCASSSRARDRGFQYFGPGTRLLVL.